The following is a TCR beta chain sequence with its context. The data were obtained in a study of cytomegalovirus exposure and HLA in healthy donors. CDR1 SNHLY and CDR2 FYNNEI come from the germline V gene. This CDR3 has 14 amino acids. V shed 7 bases and J 10 bases; nucleotides not matched to a gene: 9. Amplification used 60 Vbeta primers and 13 Jbeta primers. Assay used: immunoSEQ multiplex PCR; TCRdb lists only in-frame clones, some missing. This table has under 200,000 clones, around 75% appearing once. Sample: PBMCs. The sequence was collected from a woman aged 45-59 years in good health and CMV-seropositive. The V gene is TRBV2, the J gene TRBJ1-4; 10 positions agree with TRBD1. CDR3 nucleotides: TGTGCCAGCATTCCGGGACAGGGGTTTGGAAAACTGTTTTTT. Encoded protein: CASIPGQGFGKLFF.